One and the same sample provided the 32 T cell receptor beta chains below, sequenced in a study of CD8 T cells in ankylosing spondylitis. TCRdb independently ran MiXCR on the 5' RACE reads; one entry per CDR3 protein. The table records about 140,000 distinct CDR3 sequences, 30% to 35% of them present only once. The sequenced sample consisted of synovial fluid, either unsorted or a sorted T cell fraction (not recorded which). The receptors originated from a male donor with ankylosing spondylitis.

This chain uses TRBV7-9 with TRBJ2-7, with D uncertain. The CDR3 runs 13 residues. The germline V gene has CDR1 SEHNR and CDR2 FQNEAQ (reference sequence). V was shortened by 1 base and J by 1 base, with 5 bases between the two germline ends. CDR3 sequence: CASSLENSYEQYF. The DNA of the CDR3 is TGTGCCAGCAGCTTAGAAAATTCCTACGAGCAGTACTTC.

This clonotype showed up many times. The chain links TRBV14 to TRBJ1-1, with TRBD1 as a possible D gene (5 bases). V lost 4 bases and J lost 0, with 9 bases in between. The germline CDR1 and CDR2 sequences are SGHDN and FVKESK. This CDR3 comprises 14 residues. CDR3 sequence reads: CASSLLGVNTEAFF. The CDR3 nucleotides are TGTGCCAGCAGCCTCCTGGGGGTGAACACTGAAGCTTTCTTT.

The chain is built from TRBV7-2 and TRBJ1-5; no firm D call. V gave up 1 base and J gave up 3 bases, with 4 bases separating them. Germline CDR1 reads SGHTA; CDR2 reads FQGNSA. The CDR3 is 13 residues long. CDR3 sequence: CASSLGFNQPQHF. The CDR3 DNA reads TGTGCCAGCAGCTTAGGTTTCAATCAGCCCCAGCATTTT.

This clonotype came up many times. This chain connects TRBV30 to TRBJ1-2; no firm D call. Germline CDR1 reads GTSNPN; CDR2 reads SVGIG (reference sequence). Trimming stripped 6 bases from V and 0 bases from J, with 14 bases between. CDR3 length equals 14 residues. DNA of the CDR3: TGTGCCTGCCGTAGGCAGGACTCTAACTATGGCTACACCTTC. It translates to CACRRQDSNYGYTF.

The V call is TRBV28, the J call TRBJ1-6, with D possibly being TRBD1 (6 bases). V was trimmed by 3 bases and J by 9 bases, leaving 15 bases between them. Germline CDR1 and CDR2: MDHEN and SYDVKM. The CDR3 has 15 amino acids. The CDR3 nucleotides read TGTGCCAGCAGTTTCTGGGGGGCCGTGGGTTCACCCCTCCACTTT. Its protein is CASSFWGAVGSPLHF.

The rearrangement joins TRBV7-6 to TRBJ2-1; D call uncertain. Trimming pared 5 bases from V and 0 bases from J, leaving 26 bases between. CDR1 and CDR2 from the germline V gene are SGHVS and FNYEAQ. The length of the CDR3 is 20 residues. CDR3 protein: CASSQRPAHEGGSSYNEQFF. The CDR3 DNA reads as TGTGCCAGCAGCCAGAGGCCGGCTCACGAAGGTGGTAGCTCCTACAATGAGCAGTTCTTC.

The chain uses TRBV18 and TRBJ2-2; D is unresolved. This CDR3 spans 15 amino acids. Germline lookup yields CDR1 KGHSH and CDR2 LQKENI. V was pared by 2 bases and J by 0 bases, with 7 bases between. Here the CDR3 DNA reads TGTGCCAGCTCACCAGCGGTGTCGAACACCGGGGAGCTGTTTTTT. This encodes CASSPAVSNTGELFF.

This clonotype was observed once. This sequence joins TRBV20-1 and TRBJ1-6; tentatively, D is TRBD1 (6 bases). V was pared by 6 bases and J by 7 bases, with 13 bases between. From germline, CDR1 is DFQATT and CDR2 SNEGSKA (reference sequence). The CDR3 runs to 13 residues. The CDR3 loop reads CSAQGGGNSPLHF. CDR3 nucleotide sequence: TGCAGTGCCCAAGGGGGTGGGAATTCACCCCTCCACTTT.

This clonotype was picked up a small number of times. The gene calls are TRBV5-1 and TRBJ2-7; possibly TRBD2 for D (5 bases). CDR1 is SGHRS, CDR2 YFSETQ, per germline. V lost 0 bases and J lost 1, with 11 bases in between. This CDR3 comprises 15 residues. The CDR3 loop reads CASSLAPTNSYEQYF. The CDR3 bases are TGCGCCAGCAGCTTGGCCCCGACTAATTCCTACGAGCAGTACTTC.

Here the CDR3 DNA reads TGCGCCAGCAGCCCTAACGGGGGGGCTGGTGGCTACACCTTC. Its translation: CASSPNGGAGGYTF. V is TRBV5-1 and J is TRBJ1-2; possibly TRBD1 for D (6 bases). Trimming took off 4 bases at V and 7 bases at J, with 17 bases between the two ends. Germline assignment: CDR1 SGHRS and CDR2 YFSETQ. CDR3 size: 14 residues.

This chain links TRBV29-1 with TRBJ2-2, with TRBD2 matching over 11 bases. Germline V gene lookup returns CDR1 SQVTM and CDR2 ANQGSEA. The CDR3 totals 17 residues. Unmatched junction bases numbered 12, after V lost 6 bases and J lost 3 bases. CDR3 in amino acids: CSVRTSGSSSYTGELFF. The CDR3 coding sequence is TGCAGCGTCAGGACTAGCGGGTCCTCGTCGTACACCGGGGAGCTGTTTTTT.

The rearrangement uses TRBV7-3 and TRBJ2-7, with a possible D match to TRBD1 (5 bases). Germline CDR1 and CDR2: SGHTA and FQGTGA. The CDR3 loop spans 13 amino acids. V lost 3 bases and J lost 6, with 12 bases in between. For the CDR3, the DNA is TGTGCCAGCAGCTTCGACATTAGGGGCGAGCAGTACTTC. Translation: CASSFDIRGEQYF.

Ten or more counts support this clonotype. The chain joins TRBV11-2 to TRBJ2-3, with 16 bases lining up with TRBD2. This CDR3 spans 16 amino acids. From germline, CDR1 is SGHAT and CDR2 FQNNGV. The trim removed 4 bases at V and 11 bases at J, leaving 9 bases unmatched. The CDR3 reads CASSSPGLAGGLGQYF. In DNA form, the CDR3 reads TGTGCCAGCAGCTCCCCGGGACTAGCGGGGGGGCTTGGGCAGTATTTT.

The rearrangement uses TRBV28 and TRBJ1-5; possible D gene TRBD1, 6 bases. The CDR3 totals 14 residues. Germline CDR1 reads MDHEN; CDR2 reads SYDVKM. The CDR3 sequence: CAGRGPYSNQPQHF. The CDR3 DNA reads as TGTGCGGGCAGGGGCCCGTATAGCAATCAGCCCCAGCATTTT. The full variable domain, its missing parts supplied by reference TRBV28 and TRBJ1-5, is DVKVTQSSRYLVKRTGEKVFLECVQDMDHENMFWYRQDPGLGLRLIYFSYDVKMKEKGDIPEGYSVSREKKERFSLILESASTNQTSMYLCAGRGPYSNQPQHFGDGTRLSIL.

The chain couples TRBV6-1 to TRBJ1-1; TRBD1 matches at 8 bases. This CDR3 comprises 14 residues. Germline V CDR1 and CDR2: MNHNS, SASEGT. V lost 7 bases, J lost 4 bases, and 8 bases stayed unmatched. The CDR3 coding sequence is TGTGCCAGCATCCAGGGGGCTGGGGGCACTGAAGCTTTCTTT. Translating it yields CASIQGAGGTEAFF.

V is TRBV18 and J is TRBJ2-7; the D is unclear. Germline-derived CDR1 and CDR2 are KGHSH and LQKENI. Trimming pared 0 bases from V and 3 bases from J, leaving 15 bases between. The length of the CDR3 is 16 residues. This CDR3 is CASSPPNSRADYEQYF. CDR3 nucleotide sequence: TGTGCCAGCTCACCACCGAACAGCCGTGCCGACTACGAGCAGTACTTC. Drawing the rest from reference TRBV18 and TRBJ2-7, the complete variable domain is NAGVMQNPRHLVRRRGQEARLRCSPMKGHSHVYWYRQLPEEGLKFMVYLQKENIIDESGMPKERFSAEFPKEGPSILRIQQVVRGDSAAYFCASSPPNSRADYEQYFGPGTRLTVT.

This sequence joins TRBV5-1 and TRBJ2-7; D is unresolved. The length of the CDR3 is 13 residues. V was clipped by 0 bases and J by 5 bases, with 9 bases between them. Germline V gives CDR1 SGHRS, CDR2 YFSETQ. This CDR3 is CASSLVVGNEQYF. Written as DNA, the CDR3 is TGCGCCAGCAGCTTGGTCGTGGGAAACGAGCAGTACTTC. Full variable domain (remainder filled in from reference TRBV5-1 and TRBJ2-7): KAGVTQTPRYLIKTRGQQVTLSCSPISGHRSVSWYQQTPGQGLQFLFEYFSETQRNKGNFPGRFSGRQFSNSRSEMNVSTLELGDSALYLCASSLVVGNEQYFGPGTRLTVT.

The chain uses TRBV20-1 and TRBJ2-7, with TRBD2 matching 10 bases. The CDR3 runs 14 residues. With V trimmed by 5 bases and J by 2 bases, 6 bases remained unmatched. CDR1 DFQATT and CDR2 SNEGSKA come from the germline V gene (reference sequence). The DNA for the CDR3 is TGCAGTGCTCCTCTAGCGGGAGTGGCCTACGAGCAGTACTTC. Translated: CSAPLAGVAYEQYF.

This clonotype showed up just a few times. The rearrangement joins TRBV7-9 to TRBJ2-3, with 7 bases lining up with TRBD1. In germline, CDR1 is SEHNR, CDR2 FQNEAQ (reference sequence). Trimming took 5 bases from V and 0 from J; bases not matched to a gene: 11. The CDR3 spans 17 residues. As DNA, the CDR3 is TGTGCCAGCAGCCCGGACACAGGGGCCATTAGCACAGATACGCAGTATTTT. Translating gives CASSPDTGAISTDTQYF.

This clonotype turned up a few times. V usage is TRBV24-1 and J usage is TRBJ2-3; TRBD2 agrees at 7 bases. From germline, CDR1 is KGHDR and CDR2 SFDVKD. V gave up 5 bases and J gave up 0 bases; unmatched junction bases: 7. This CDR3 has 16 amino acids. The CDR3 sequence: CATSAVGGRSTDTQYF. The CDR3 DNA reads TGTGCCACCAGTGCGGTCGGCGGGAGAAGCACAGATACGCAGTATTTT.

The rearrangement joins TRBV7-9 to TRBJ2-7, with no clear D. Germline CDR1 SEHNR, CDR2 FQNEAQ (reference sequence). The CDR3 length is 12 residues. V was shortened by 5 bases and J by 1 base, with 6 bases between the two germline ends. This chain's CDR3 is CASSERSYEQYF. As DNA, the CDR3 is TGTGCCAGCAGCGAGAGGTCCTACGAGCAGTACTTC.

This chain uses TRBV7-2 with TRBJ2-1; D is unclear. The V and J ends lost 1 base and 10 bases respectively, with 11 bases between them. CDR1 SGHTA and CDR2 FQGNSA come from the germline V gene. The CDR3 totals 13 residues. CDR3 region: CASSLVHSGEQFF. For the CDR3, the DNA is TGTGCCAGCAGCTTAGTGCATTCCGGGGAGCAGTTCTTC.

This clonotype is a singleton in its sample. An end of the junction differs from the germline gene, which may be a read error. CDR3 in amino acids: CASRTDRANTGKLFF. The DNA of the CDR3 is TGTGCCAGCAGAACCGACAGAGCGAACACCGGGAAGCTGTTTTTT. The chain carries TRBV6-1 and TRBJ2-2; the D gene could be TRBD1 or TRBD2 (5 bases each). The germline CDR1 and CDR2 sequences are MNHNS and SASEGT. The CDR3 totals 15 residues.

About this clonotype itself: At one end the junction does not follow the germline gene, possibly because of a read error. The chain employs TRBV20-1 and TRBJ2-5; no clear D. Germline V lookup: CDR1 DFQATT, CDR2 SNEGSKA (reference sequence). The CDR3 contains 11 residues. CDR3 loop: CRARILETQYF. The CDR3 bases are TGCAGAGCTAGAATCCTAGAGACCCAGTACTTC.

This chain joins TRBV2 and TRBJ2-7; TRBD2 agrees at 9 bases. The germline gives CDR1 SNHLY, CDR2 FYNNEI. V was clipped by 10 bases and J by 2 bases; unmatched bases: 9. The CDR3 spans 14 residues. CDR3 bases: TGTGCCACGGACTCTAGCGGGGATACCTACGAGCAGTACTTC. This encodes CATDSSGDTYEQYF.

The chain couples TRBV5-1 to TRBJ1-6; TRBD1 might be the D (5 bases). Trimming pared 0 bases from V and 7 bases from J, leaving 14 bases between. Germline V gene sequence: CDR1 SGHRS, CDR2 YFSETQ. The CDR3 length is 16 residues. Here the CDR3 reads CASSLELKGRNSPLHF. CDR3 DNA: TGCGCCAGCAGCTTGGAGTTGAAGGGGCGCAATTCACCCCTCCACTTT.

This clonotype was observed at least ten times. V is TRBV28 and J is TRBJ2-7; 10 bases map to TRBD1. CDR3 size: 16 residues. Per germline, CDR1 MDHEN and CDR2 SYDVKM. The V gene end was trimmed by 1 base and the J gene end by 5 bases; junction bases not matched to a gene: 8. The CDR3 here is CASSLLGQGVLDEQYF. In nucleotides, the CDR3 is TGTGCCAGCAGTTTATTAGGACAGGGGGTTTTGGACGAGCAGTACTTC.

This clonotype has just a few counts. The chain joins TRBV7-2 to TRBJ2-7; D remains ambiguous. This CDR3 comprises 15 residues. From germline, CDR1 is SGHTA and CDR2 FQGNSA. Trimming removed 1 base at V and 2 bases at J, with 12 bases between. CDR3 in DNA: TGTGCCAGCAGCTTAGGTCCGGGTCTCCCCTACGAGCAGTACTTC. Protein: CASSLGPGLPYEQYF.

This clonotype occurred a few times. The rearrangement links TRBV20-1 to TRBJ2-1; 7 bases fit TRBD1. The CDR3 is 13 residues long. In germline, CDR1 is DFQATT, CDR2 SNEGSKA (reference sequence). The V and J ends lost 3 bases and 9 bases, in that order; junction bases with no gene match: 8. CDR3 coding DNA: TGCAGTGCTAGGATGCAGGGGGTGGGTGAGCAGTTCTTC. It codes for CSARMQGVGEQFF.

V gene TRBV20-1 combines with J gene TRBJ1-6, with D tentatively TRBD1 (5 bases). CDR3 length: 14 amino acids. Germline loops: CDR1 DFQATT, CDR2 SNEGSKA (reference sequence). The V end lost 5 bases, the J end lost 6 bases, and 14 bases lay between the germline ends. The CDR3 DNA reads TGCAGTGCTTATCAGTCAGGGTCTAATTCACCCCTCCACTTT. It translates to CSAYQSGSNSPLHF.

This clonotype has more than one count but fewer than ten. The chain is built from TRBV20-1 and TRBJ2-7, with 9 positions matching TRBD1. Germline-derived CDR1 and CDR2 are DFQATT and SNEGSKA (reference sequence). The CDR3 loop spans 15 amino acids. V dropped 5 bases and J dropped 1; count of bases not matched to a gene: 9. CDR3 in amino acids: CSAHTGQGTSYEQYF. CDR3 coding DNA: TGCAGTGCTCACACCGGACAGGGGACTTCCTACGAGCAGTACTTC.

The V and J genes are TRBV7-3 and TRBJ2-1, with a weak D call TRBD2 (5 bases). Germline V gene data show CDR1 as SGHTA and CDR2 as FQGTGA. The CDR3 extends over 14 amino acids. Trimming took off 1 base at V and 9 bases at J, with 13 bases between the two ends. DNA of the CDR3: TGTGCCAGCAGCTTAAGTCTCACGGCGGGTGAGCAGTTCTTC. This translates into CASSLSLTAGEQFF.